The next 14 T cell receptor beta chains were all read from a single sample in a study of T cell clusters in autoimmune cytopenias. Each sample's input was approximately 270 ng genomic DNA, approximately 37,500 genome equivalents. Multiplex touch-down PCR amplified TRB using TRB-A and TRB-B pools in one tube. TCRdb re-analyzed the multiplex PCR reads; it lists each CDR3 protein once, without DNA. The table gives 2,500 to 3,500 distinct CDR3 sequences; the top ten clones make up around 28% of it. The sample taken for sequencing was peripheral blood. The receptors stem from a human donor with an autoimmune cytopenia or autoimmune hepatitis (not recorded which).

By frequency, this clonotype registers medium-sized. V is TRBV29-1 and J is TRBJ2-3; TCRdb's D call of TRBD2 is untestable without DNA. Germline CDR1 and CDR2: SQVTM and ANQGSEA. This CDR3 comprises 11 residues. The CDR3 region is CSARTSDTQYF.

In terms of frequency, this clonotype is medium-sized (0.01 to 0.1%). The chain has TRBV15 and TRBJ1-2; TCRdb gives TRBD1 as the D gene, but with no DNA this cannot be confirmed. The CDR3 has 15 amino acids. CDR1 LNHNV and CDR2 YYDKDF come from the germline V gene (reference sequence). CDR3: CATSPGTVSNYGYTF.

This rearrangement joins TRBV15 to TRBJ2-1; checking the TCRdb D call of TRBD1 is not possible without DNA. CDR1 and CDR2 from the germline V gene are LNHNV and YYDKDF (reference sequence). The CDR3 runs to 16 residues. The CDR3 region is CATSRVRRGAYNEQFF. Supplemented by reference TRBV15 and TRBJ2-1, the full variable domain reads DAMVIQNPRYQVTQFGKPVTLSCSQTLNHNVMYWYQQKSSQAPKLLFHYYDKDFNNEADTPDNFQSRRPNTSFCFLDIRSPGLGDTAMYLCATSRVRRGAYNEQFFGPGTRLTVL.

The V gene is TRBV6-1, the J gene TRBJ2-3. Per germline, CDR1 MNHNS and CDR2 SASEGT. The length of the CDR3 is 11 residues. The CDR3: CASSEQTSQYF.

This chain's CDR3 is CASSYGTEDREQYF. The chain combines TRBV13 with TRBJ2-7; without DNA, the TCRdb call of TRBD1 cannot be checked. Germline V CDR1 and CDR2: PRHDT, FYEKMQ (reference sequence). The CDR3 runs 14 residues.

The chain uses TRBV6-2 or TRBV6-3 and TRBJ2-1; with no DNA, the TCRdb D assignment of TRBD1 cannot be verified. CDR1 is MNHEY, CDR2 SVGEGT, per germline. This CDR3 is 16 amino acids long. This CDR3 is CASSFDPGTGGNEQFF.

This clonotype ranks as medium-sized in terms of frequency. V is TRBV6-1 and J is TRBJ1-6; TCRdb selects TRBD1, and the lack of DNA leaves this call unchecked. CDR3 length: 17 residues. CDR1 and CDR2 (germline): MNHNS, SASEGT. This chain's CDR3 is CASSEHDRAFYNSPLHF.

J is TRBJ1-5 and V is TRBV11-3. The CDR3 is 14 residues long. CDR1 is SGHNT and CDR2 is YENEEA in the germline V gene. The CDR3 spells CASSEGLGNQPQHF.

This CDR3 is CSARKTGADTQYF. V and J are TRBV20-1 and TRBJ2-3. Per germline, CDR1 DFQATT and CDR2 SNEGSKA (reference sequence). The CDR3 totals 13 residues.

This clonotype is labeled medium-sized based on frequency. The genes are TRBV11-3 and TRBJ2-7; the TCRdb D gene call, TRBD1, has no DNA to confirm it. The CDR3 sequence is 14 residues long. Germline V gene data show CDR1 as SGHNT and CDR2 as YENEEA. CDR3 sequence: CASSSGVLSYEQYF.

This chain joins TRBV30 and TRBJ2-6. This CDR3 has 12 amino acids. The V gene's germline CDR1 is GTSNPN and CDR2 SVGIG (reference sequence). The CDR3 sequence is CAWNSGANVLTF.

This clonotype is classed as medium-sized by frequency. This chain's CDR3 is CASSPRLYEQYF. The gene calls are TRBV12-3 or TRBV12-4 and TRBJ2-7. CDR3 length equals 12 residues.

This clonotype shows up as medium-sized (0.01 to 0.1%) by frequency. V and J are TRBV19 and TRBJ1-5. The germline V gene encodes CDR1 LNHDA and CDR2 SQIVND (reference sequence). The CDR3 has 13 residues. The chain's CDR3 is CASSSMGYQPQHF.

Measured by frequency, this clonotype is medium-sized (0.01 to 0.1%). The rearrangement links TRBV11-3 to TRBJ2-1; with no DNA, the TCRdb D assignment of TRBD1 cannot be verified. CDR3 length: 15 residues. Germline V gives CDR1 SGHNT, CDR2 YENEEA. The CDR3 loop is CASSSTGVAYNEQFF.